This entry lists 11 T cell receptor beta chains sequenced from one sample in a study of blood T cell repertoires in COVID-19. The repertoire was sequenced with immunoSEQ multiplex PCR; TCRdb's copy has only in-frame clones and lacks some. The table has around 310,000 clones, roughly 86% seen once. Sequencing used PBMCs or T cells enriched from blood (not recorded which). The receptors were sampled from a woman in her twenties or thirties who had recovered from COVID-19.

The V and J genes are TRBV5-1 and TRBJ2-1; a possible D gene is TRBD1 (6 bases). CDR1 and CDR2 (germline): SGHRS, YFSETQ. Trimming took off 1 base at V and 0 bases at J, with 20 bases between the two ends. The CDR3 runs to 19 residues. CDR3 sequence (DNA): TGCGCCAGCAGCTTGACGGTAGGCAGAACAGGGATCTCCTACAATGAGCAGTTCTTC. Amino acid sequence: CASSLTVGRTGISYNEQFF.

The chain employs TRBV2 and TRBJ2-1; possibly TRBD2 for D (7 bases). CDR3 size: 16 residues. The V end lost 7 bases, the J end lost 3 bases, and 19 bases lay between the germline ends. The V gene's germline CDR1 is SNHLY and CDR2 FYNNEI. The CDR3 sequence is CASTSLRGGVYNEQFF. CDR3 in DNA: TGTGCCAGCACATCCCTAAGGGGGGGGGTCTACAATGAGCAGTTCTTC.

This clone was counted a few times. This chain connects TRBV27 to TRBJ1-1; 7 bases are shared with TRBD1. Germline lookup yields CDR1 MNHEY and CDR2 SMNVEV (reference sequence). This CDR3 has 14 amino acids. V was clipped by 4 bases and J by 6 bases; unmatched bases: 8. This CDR3 reads CASSSGQAVAEAFF. CDR3 bases: TGTGCCAGCAGTTCAGGACAGGCTGTGGCTGAAGCTTTCTTT.

The V gene is TRBV27, the J gene TRBJ1-2; D unclear. Per the germline V gene, CDR1 is MNHEY and CDR2 is SMNVEV (reference sequence). V lost 5 bases, J lost 6 bases, and 28 bases lay in between. CDR3 length equals 18 residues. Here the CDR3 DNA reads TGTGCCAGCAGTCCGATCAAAGATTTCCCCGGCAGGCCTCATGGCTACACCTTC. As protein: CASSPIKDFPGRPHGYTF.

The rearrangement links TRBV5-8 to TRBJ1-1; D is possibly TRBD1 (6 bases). The length of the CDR3 is 17 residues. Per germline, CDR1 SGHTS and CDR2 YDEGEE. With 4 bases removed from V and 4 bases from J, the gap between germline ends came to 23 bases. The CDR3 DNA reads as TGTGCCAGCAGCCCACGTCGACCCTCCAGGGGAATCACTGAAGCTTTCTTT. This sequence encodes CASSPRRPSRGITEAFF.

J is TRBJ2-1 and V is TRBV2, with D possibly matching TRBD2 (5 bases). Trimming shortened V by 6 bases and J by 2 bases, and 14 bases separated the two germline ends. This CDR3 has 15 amino acids. The V gene's germline CDR1 is SNHLY and CDR2 FYNNEI. The DNA for the CDR3 is TGTGCCAGCAGCTTCCCCAGCGGAGCCTACAATGAGCAGTTCTTC. This codes for CASSFPSGAYNEQFF.

The rearrangement uses TRBV6-1 and TRBJ2-3; no firm D call. The germline V gene has CDR1 MNHNS and CDR2 SASEGT. CDR3 length equals 14 residues. V lost 2 bases and J 2 bases, leaving 8 bases between the germline ends. The CDR3 nucleotides are TGTGCCAGCAGTGAATGGGCATACACAGATACGCAGTATTTT. This sequence encodes CASSEWAYTDTQYF.

The rearrangement uses TRBV6-1 and TRBJ2-1, with TRBD1 matching 8 bases. Germline CDR1 MNHNS, CDR2 SASEGT. The CDR3 loop spans 15 amino acids. The V gene end was trimmed by 3 bases and the J gene end by 6 bases; junction bases not matched to a gene: 7. CDR3 in amino acids: CASSDVNTGGNEQFF. DNA of the CDR3: TGTGCCAGCAGTGATGTCAATACAGGGGGCAATGAGCAGTTCTTC.

The genes are TRBV27 and TRBJ1-1; D is possibly TRBD1 (5 bases). The CDR3 sequence is 15 residues long. Germline V gene sequence: CDR1 MNHEY, CDR2 SMNVEV (reference sequence). V gave up 1 base and J gave up 0 bases, with 9 bases separating them. CDR3 nucleotide sequence: TGTGCCAGCAGTTTATTCGGGGGGTTGAACACTGAAGCTTTCTTT. Its protein is CASSLFGGLNTEAFF.

CDR3 nucleotides: TGTGCCTGGAGAAGGGACAGGGGATATTCACCCCTCCACTTT. It encodes CAWRRDRGYSPLHF. The chain carries TRBV30 and TRBJ1-6; 10 nucleotides align to TRBD1. V lost 3 bases, J lost 8 bases, and 4 bases stayed unmatched. Germline CDR1 is GTSNPN and CDR2 is SVGIG (reference sequence). The CDR3 runs to 14 residues.

This sequence joins TRBV14 and TRBJ1-2, with no clear D. V was cut by 4 bases and J by 4 bases, with 16 bases left in between. Germline CDR1 SGHDN, CDR2 FVKESK. CDR3 size: 15 residues. CDR3 nucleotide sequence: TGTGCCAGCAGCCTTTACCCGGACTATCCCTATGGCTACACCTTC. It specifies CASSLYPDYPYGYTF.